Below, one T cell receptor beta chain is given with its context. This entry comes from a study of T-cell memory formation after mild COVID-19. Study in general: Largely, the TCR clusters proved donor specific.

TCRalpha and TCRbeta libraries used 5'RACE with constant-segment primers and UMIs. TCRdb re-analysed the 5' RACE reads in MiXCR, keeping a single row per CDR3 protein. The sample records 300,000 to 350,000 distinct CDR3 sequences, roughly a fifth being singletons. After removal of 5 bases from V and 13 bases from J, the junction contained 21 bases not matched to a gene. This CDR3 region has 16 residues. Germline loops: CDR1 SGHKS, CDR2 YYEKEE (reference sequence). The chain joins TRBV5-5 to TRBJ2-1; 7 nucleotides match TRBD1. This sequence originates from a man between 18 and 35 years old who had mild COVID-19 (a few samples of this study predate the infection). Cell type and time point are not known. The specimen was PBMCs or a T cell subset sorted from them (not recorded which). The CDR3 sequence: CASSTSGTEVRVSQFF. CDR3 DNA sequence: TGTGCCAGCAGTACCTCCGGGACAGAGGTCCGCGTTAGTCAGTTCTTC.